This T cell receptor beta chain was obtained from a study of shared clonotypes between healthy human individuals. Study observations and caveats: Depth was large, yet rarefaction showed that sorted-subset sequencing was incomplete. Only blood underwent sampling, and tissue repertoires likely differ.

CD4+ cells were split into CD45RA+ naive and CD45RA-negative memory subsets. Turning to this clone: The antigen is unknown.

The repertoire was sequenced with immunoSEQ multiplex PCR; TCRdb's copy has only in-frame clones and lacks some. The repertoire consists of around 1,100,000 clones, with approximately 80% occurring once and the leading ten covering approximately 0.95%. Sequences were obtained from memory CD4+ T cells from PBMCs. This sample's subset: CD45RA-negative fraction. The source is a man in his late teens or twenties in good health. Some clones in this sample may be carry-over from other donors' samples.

The CDR3 here is CASRAGTGSPEAFF. CDR3 DNA: TGCGCCAGCAGAGCCGGGACAGGGTCTCCTGAAGCTTTCTTT. The rearrangement uses TRBV5-1 and TRBJ1-1; 9 nucleotides line up with TRBD1. The length of the CDR3 is 14 residues. The germline V gene encodes CDR1 SGHRS and CDR2 YFSETQ. V shed 5 bases, J shed 6 bases, and the junction held 8 bases outside the gene matches.